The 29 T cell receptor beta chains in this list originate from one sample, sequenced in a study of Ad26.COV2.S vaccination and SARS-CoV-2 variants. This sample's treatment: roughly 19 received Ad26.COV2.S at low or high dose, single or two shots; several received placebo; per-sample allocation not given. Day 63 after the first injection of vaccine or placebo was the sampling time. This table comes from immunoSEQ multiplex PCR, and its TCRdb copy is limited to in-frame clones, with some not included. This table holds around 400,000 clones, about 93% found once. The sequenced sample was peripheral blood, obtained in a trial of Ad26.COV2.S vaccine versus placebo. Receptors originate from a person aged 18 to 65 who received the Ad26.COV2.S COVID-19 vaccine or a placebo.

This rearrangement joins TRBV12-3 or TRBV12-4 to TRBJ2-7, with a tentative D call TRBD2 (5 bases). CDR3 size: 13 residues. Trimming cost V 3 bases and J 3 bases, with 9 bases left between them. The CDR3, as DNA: TGTGCCAGCAGTTTGATGAGGGTCTACGAGCAGTACTTC. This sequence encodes CASSLMRVYEQYF.

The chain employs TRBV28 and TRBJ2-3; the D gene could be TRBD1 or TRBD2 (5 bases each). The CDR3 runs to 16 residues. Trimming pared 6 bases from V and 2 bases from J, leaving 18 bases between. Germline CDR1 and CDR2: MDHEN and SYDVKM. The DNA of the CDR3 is TGTGCCAGCAGCACCAGGGTGTCGCTAGCCACAGATACGCAGTATTTT. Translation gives CASSTRVSLATDTQYF.

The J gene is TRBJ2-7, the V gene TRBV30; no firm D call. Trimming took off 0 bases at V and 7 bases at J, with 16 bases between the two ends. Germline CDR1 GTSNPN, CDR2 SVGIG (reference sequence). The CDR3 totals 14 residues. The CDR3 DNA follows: TGTGCCTGGAGTGTACCGGGTATGAGGCGGGAGCAGTACTTC. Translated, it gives CAWSVPGMRREQYF.

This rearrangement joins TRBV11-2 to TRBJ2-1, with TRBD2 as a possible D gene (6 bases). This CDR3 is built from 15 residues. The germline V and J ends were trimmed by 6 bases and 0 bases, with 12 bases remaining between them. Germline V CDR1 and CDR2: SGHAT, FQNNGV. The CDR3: CASSWDSPSYNEQFF. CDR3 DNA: TGTGCCAGCAGTTGGGACTCTCCCTCCTACAATGAGCAGTTCTTC.

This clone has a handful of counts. Here the CDR3 reads CASSSAAPQPQHF. CDR3 in DNA: TGTGCCAGCAGTTCCGCGGCACCCCAGCCCCAGCATTTT. The rearrangement uses TRBV27 and TRBJ1-5, with D uncertain. Germline CDR1 is MNHEY and CDR2 is SMNVEV (reference sequence). The CDR3 is 13 residues long. Trimming stripped 4 bases from V and 7 bases from J, with 11 bases between.

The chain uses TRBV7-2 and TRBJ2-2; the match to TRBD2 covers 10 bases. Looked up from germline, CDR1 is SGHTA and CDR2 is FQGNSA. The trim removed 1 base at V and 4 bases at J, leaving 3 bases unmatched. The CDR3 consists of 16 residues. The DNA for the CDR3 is TGTGCCAGCAGCTTAGGCCTAGCGGGGGTCACCGGGGAGCTGTTTTTT. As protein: CASSLGLAGVTGELFF.

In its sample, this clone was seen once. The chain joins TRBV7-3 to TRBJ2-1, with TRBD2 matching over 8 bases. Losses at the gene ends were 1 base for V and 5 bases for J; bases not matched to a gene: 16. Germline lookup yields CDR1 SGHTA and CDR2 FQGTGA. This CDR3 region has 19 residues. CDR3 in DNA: TGTGCCAGCAGCTTAAAACCCCGGGCTTCGGGGGGGGTTGACAATGAGCAGTTCTTC. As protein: CASSLKPRASGGVDNEQFF.

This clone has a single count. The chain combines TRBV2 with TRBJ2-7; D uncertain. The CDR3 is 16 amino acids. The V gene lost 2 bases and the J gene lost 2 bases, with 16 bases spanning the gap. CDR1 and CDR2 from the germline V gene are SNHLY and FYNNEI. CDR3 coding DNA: TGTGCCAGCAGTGAAATGAAGGGTCAGCGCCCCTACGAGCAGTACTTC. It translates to CASSEMKGQRPYEQYF.

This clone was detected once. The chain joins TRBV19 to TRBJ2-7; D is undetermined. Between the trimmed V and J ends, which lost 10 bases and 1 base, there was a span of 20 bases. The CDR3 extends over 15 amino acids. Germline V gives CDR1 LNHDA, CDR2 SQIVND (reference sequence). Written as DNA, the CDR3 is TGTGCCACCCGCTCTATTGACGGATTGTCCTACGAGCAGTACTTC. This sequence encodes CATRSIDGLSYEQYF.

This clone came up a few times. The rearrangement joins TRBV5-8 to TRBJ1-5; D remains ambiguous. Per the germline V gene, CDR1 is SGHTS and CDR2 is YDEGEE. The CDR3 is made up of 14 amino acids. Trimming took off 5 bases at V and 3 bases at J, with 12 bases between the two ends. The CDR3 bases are TGTGCCAGCAGGCAGACGGTCTCCAATCAGCCCCAGCATTTT. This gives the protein CASRQTVSNQPQHF.

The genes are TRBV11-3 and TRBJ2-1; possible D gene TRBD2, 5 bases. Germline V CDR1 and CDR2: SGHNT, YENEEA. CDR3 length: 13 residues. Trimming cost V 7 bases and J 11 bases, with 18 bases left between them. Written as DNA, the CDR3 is TGTGCCAGCAAAGCCCGGGATTCTGAGAAGCAGTTCTTC. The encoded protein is CASKARDSEKQFF.

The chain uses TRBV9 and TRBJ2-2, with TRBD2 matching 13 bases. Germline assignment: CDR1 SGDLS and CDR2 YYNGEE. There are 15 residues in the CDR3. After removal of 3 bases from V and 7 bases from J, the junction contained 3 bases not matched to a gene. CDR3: CASSGWTSGSGELFF. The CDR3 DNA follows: TGTGCCAGCAGCGGCTGGACTAGCGGGAGCGGGGAGCTGTTTTTT.

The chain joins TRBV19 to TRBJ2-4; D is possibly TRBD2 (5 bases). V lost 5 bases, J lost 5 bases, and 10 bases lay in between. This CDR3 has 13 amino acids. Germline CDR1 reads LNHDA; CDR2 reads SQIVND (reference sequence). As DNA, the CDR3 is TGTGCCAGTAGTGACCTCGGGGAAAACATTCAGTACTTC. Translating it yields CASSDLGENIQYF.

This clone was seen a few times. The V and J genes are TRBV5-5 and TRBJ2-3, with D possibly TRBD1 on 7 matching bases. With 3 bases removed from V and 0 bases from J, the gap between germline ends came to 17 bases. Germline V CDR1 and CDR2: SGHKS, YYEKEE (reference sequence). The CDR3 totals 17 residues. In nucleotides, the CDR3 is TGTGCCAGCAGCTCCAATGGAGGGGGCGGGAGCACAGATACGCAGTATTTT. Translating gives CASSSNGGGGSTDTQYF.

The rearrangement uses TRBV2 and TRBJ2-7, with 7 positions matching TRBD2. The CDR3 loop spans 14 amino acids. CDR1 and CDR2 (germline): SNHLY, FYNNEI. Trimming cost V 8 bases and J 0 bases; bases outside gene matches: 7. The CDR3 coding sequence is TGTGCCAGCTGCCGGGACTACAGCTCCTACGAGCAGTACTTC. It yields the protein CASCRDYSSYEQYF.

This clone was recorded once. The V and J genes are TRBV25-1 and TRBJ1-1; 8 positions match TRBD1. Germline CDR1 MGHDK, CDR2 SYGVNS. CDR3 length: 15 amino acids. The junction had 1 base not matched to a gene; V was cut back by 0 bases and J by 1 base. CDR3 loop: CASSEYRGQNTEAFF. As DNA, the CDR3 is TGTGCCAGCAGTGAATACAGGGGGCAGAACACTGAAGCTTTCTTT.

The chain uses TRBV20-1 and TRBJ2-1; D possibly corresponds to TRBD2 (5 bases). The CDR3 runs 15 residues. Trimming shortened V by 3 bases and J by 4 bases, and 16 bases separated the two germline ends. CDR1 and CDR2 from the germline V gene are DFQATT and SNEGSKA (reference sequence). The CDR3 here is CSASGDYKGYNEQFF. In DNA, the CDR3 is TGCAGTGCTAGTGGCGACTACAAAGGGTACAATGAGCAGTTCTTC.

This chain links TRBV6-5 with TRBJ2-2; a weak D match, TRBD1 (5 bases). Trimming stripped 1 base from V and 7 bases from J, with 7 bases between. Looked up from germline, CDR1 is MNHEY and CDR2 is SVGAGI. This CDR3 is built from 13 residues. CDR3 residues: CASSYLRGGELFF. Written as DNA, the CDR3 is TGTGCCAGCAGTTACTTAAGGGGCGGGGAGCTGTTTTTT.

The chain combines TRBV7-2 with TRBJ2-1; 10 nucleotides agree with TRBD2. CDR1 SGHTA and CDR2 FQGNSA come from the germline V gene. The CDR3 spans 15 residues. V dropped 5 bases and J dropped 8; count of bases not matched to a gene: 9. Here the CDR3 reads CASSRASGSFDEQFF. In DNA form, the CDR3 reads TGTGCCAGCAGCCGGGCTAGCGGGAGCTTTGATGAGCAGTTCTTC.

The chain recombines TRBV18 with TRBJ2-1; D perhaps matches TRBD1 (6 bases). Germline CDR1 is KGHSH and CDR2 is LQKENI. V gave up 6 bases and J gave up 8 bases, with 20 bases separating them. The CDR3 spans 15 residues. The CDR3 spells CASSHRVNFEDEQFF. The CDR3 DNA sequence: TGTGCCAGCTCGCACAGGGTTAATTTTGAGGATGAGCAGTTCTTC.

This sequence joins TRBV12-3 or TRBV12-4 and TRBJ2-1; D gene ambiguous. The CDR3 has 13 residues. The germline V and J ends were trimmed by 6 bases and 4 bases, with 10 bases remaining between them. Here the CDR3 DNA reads TGTGCCAGCAGGTTGCGAGGATACAATGAGCAGTTCTTC. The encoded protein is CASRLRGYNEQFF.

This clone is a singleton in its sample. The CDR3 coding sequence is TGCGCCAGCAGCCAAGTCCGCTCTGGGGCCAACGTCCTGACTTTC. Its translation: CASSQVRSGANVLTF. V gene TRBV4-1 combines with J gene TRBJ2-6; D ambiguous. V dropped 1 base and J dropped 0 bases, with 4 bases sitting between them. This CDR3 is built from 15 residues. CDR1 is MGHRA, CDR2 YSYEKL, per germline.

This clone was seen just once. CDR3 residues: CASTQDSRNTEAFF. CDR3 DNA: TGCGCCAGCACCCAGGATTCCCGGAACACTGAAGCTTTCTTT. V and J are TRBV5-1 and TRBJ1-1; no reliable D call. The CDR3 has 14 amino acids. The V end was cut by 6 bases, the J end by 1 base, with 13 bases between. Germline assignment: CDR1 SGHRS and CDR2 YFSETQ.

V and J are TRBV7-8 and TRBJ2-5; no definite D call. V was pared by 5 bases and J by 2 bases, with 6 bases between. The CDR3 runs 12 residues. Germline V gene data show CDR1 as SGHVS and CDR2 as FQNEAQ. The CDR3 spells CASSPRQETQYF. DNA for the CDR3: TGTGCCAGCAGCCCTCGTCAAGAGACCCAGTACTTC.

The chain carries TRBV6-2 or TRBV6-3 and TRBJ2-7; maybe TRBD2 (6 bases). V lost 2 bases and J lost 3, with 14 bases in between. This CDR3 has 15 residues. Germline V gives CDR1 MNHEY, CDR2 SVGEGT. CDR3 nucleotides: TGTGCCAGCAGTTACGGGGCAGGAGGGAACTACGAGCAGTACTTC. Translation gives CASSYGAGGNYEQYF.

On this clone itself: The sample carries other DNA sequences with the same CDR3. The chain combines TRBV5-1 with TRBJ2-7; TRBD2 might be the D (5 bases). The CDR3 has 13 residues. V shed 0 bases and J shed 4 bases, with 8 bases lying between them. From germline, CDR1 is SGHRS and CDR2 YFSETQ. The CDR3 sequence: CASSLGRTYEQYF. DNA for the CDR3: TGCGCCAGCAGCTTGGGTAGGACTTACGAGCAGTACTTC.

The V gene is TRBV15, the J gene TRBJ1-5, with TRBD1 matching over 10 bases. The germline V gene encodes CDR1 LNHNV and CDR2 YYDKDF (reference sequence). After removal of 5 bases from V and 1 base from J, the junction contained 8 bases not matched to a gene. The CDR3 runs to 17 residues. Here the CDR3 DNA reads TGTGCCACCAGCCGTGATGGGACAGGGGAGAGCAATCAGCCCCAGCATTTT. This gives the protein CATSRDGTGESNQPQHF. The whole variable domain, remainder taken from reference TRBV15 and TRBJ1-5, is DAMVIQNPRYQVTQFGKPVTLSCSQTLNHNVMYWYQQKSSQAPKLLFHYYDKDFNNEADTPDNFQSRRPNTSFCFLDIRSPGLGDTAMYLCATSRDGTGESNQPQHFGDGTRLSIL.

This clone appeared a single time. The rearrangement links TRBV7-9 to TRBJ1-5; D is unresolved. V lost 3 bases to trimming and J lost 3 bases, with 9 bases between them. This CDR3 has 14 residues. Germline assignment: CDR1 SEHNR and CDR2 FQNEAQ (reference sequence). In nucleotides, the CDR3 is TGTGCCAGCAGCTTTGCAGGTAACAATCAGCCCCAGCATTTT. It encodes CASSFAGNNQPQHF.

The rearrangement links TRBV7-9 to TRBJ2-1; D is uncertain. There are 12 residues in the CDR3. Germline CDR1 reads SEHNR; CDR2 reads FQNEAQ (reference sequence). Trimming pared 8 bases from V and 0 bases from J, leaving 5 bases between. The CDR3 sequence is CASDDSYNEQFF. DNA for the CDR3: TGTGCCAGCGACGACTCCTACAATGAGCAGTTCTTC. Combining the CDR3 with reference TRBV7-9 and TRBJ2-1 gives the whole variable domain DTGVSQNPRHKITKRGQNVTFRCDPISEHNRLYWYRQTLGQGPEFLTYFQNEAQLEKSRLLSDRFSAERPKGSFSTLEIQRTEQGDSAMYLCASDDSYNEQFFGPGTRLTVL.